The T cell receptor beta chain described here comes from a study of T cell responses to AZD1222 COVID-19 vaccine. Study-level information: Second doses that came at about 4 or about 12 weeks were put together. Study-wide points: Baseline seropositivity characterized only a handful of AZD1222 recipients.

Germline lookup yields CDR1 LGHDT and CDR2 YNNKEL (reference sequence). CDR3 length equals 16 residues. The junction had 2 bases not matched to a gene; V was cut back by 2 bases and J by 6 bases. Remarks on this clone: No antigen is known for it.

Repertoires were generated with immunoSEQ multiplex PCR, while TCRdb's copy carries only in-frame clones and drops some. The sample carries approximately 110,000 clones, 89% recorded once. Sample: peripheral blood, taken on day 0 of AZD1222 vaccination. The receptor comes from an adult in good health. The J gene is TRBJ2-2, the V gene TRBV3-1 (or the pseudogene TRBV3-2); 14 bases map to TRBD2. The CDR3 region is CASSQKTSGRAGELFF. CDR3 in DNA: TGTGCCAGCAGCCAAAAGACTAGCGGGAGGGCCGGGGAGCTGTTTTTT.